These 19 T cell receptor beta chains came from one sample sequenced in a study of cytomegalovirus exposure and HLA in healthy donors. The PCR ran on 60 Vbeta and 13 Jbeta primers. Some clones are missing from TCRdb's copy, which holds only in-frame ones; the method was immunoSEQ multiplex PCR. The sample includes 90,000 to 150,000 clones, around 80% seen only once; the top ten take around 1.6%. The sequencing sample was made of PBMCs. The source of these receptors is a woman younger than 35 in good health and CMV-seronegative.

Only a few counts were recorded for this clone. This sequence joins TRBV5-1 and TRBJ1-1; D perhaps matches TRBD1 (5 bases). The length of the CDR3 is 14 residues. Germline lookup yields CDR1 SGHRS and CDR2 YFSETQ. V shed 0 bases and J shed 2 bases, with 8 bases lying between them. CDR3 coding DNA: TGCGCCAGCAGCTTGGCACAGGTCAACACTGAAGCTTTCTTT. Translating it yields CASSLAQVNTEAFF. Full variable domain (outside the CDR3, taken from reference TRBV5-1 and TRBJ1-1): KAGVTQTPRYLIKTRGQQVTLSCSPISGHRSVSWYQQTPGQGLQFLFEYFSETQRNKGNFPGRFSGRQFSNSRSEMNVSTLELGDSALYLCASSLAQVNTEAFFGQGTRLTVV.

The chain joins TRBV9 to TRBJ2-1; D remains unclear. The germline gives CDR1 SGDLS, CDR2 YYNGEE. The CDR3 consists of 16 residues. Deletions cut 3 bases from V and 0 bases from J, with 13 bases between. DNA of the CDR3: TGTGCCAGCAGCGGACTTATACGACCCTCCTACAATGAGCAGTTCTTC. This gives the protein CASSGLIRPSYNEQFF.

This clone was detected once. Written as DNA, the CDR3 is TGTGCCAGCATAGGAGACACTGAAGCTTTCTTT. Its protein product is CASIGDTEAFF. The chain couples TRBV2 to TRBJ1-1; D not certain. The ends were cut back, 7 bases at V and 3 bases at J, with 6 bases in the middle. The germline gives CDR1 SNHLY, CDR2 FYNNEI. The CDR3 is 11 amino acids.

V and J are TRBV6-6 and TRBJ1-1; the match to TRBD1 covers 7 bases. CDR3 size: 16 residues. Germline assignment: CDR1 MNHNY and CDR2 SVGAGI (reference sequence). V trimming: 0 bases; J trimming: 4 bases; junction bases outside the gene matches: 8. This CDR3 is CASSYSIVPGGTEAFF. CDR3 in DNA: TGTGCCAGCAGTTACTCGATTGTCCCAGGGGGCACTGAAGCTTTCTTT.

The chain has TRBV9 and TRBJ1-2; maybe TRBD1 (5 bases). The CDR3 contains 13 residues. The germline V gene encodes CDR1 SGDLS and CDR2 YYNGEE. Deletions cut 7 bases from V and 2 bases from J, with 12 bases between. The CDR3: CASLSTGNYGYTF. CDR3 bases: TGTGCCAGCTTGTCTACAGGAAACTATGGCTACACCTTC.

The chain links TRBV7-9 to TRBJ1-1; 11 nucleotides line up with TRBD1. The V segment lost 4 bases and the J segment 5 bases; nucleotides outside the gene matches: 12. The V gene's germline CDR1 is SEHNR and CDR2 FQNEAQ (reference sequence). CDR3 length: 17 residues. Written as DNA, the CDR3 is TGTGCCAGCAGCTCGGTGCGGGCGAGGGACAGGGGGACTGAAGCTTTCTTT. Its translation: CASSSVRARDRGTEAFF.

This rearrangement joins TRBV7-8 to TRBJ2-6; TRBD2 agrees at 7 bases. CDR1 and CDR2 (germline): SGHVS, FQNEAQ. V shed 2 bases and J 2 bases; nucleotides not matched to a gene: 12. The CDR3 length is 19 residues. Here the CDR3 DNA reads TGTGCCAGCAGCTTAATGAGCGGGGATATGCTGACTGGGGCCAACGTCCTGACTTTC. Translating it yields CASSLMSGDMLTGANVLTF.

The CDR3 sequence: CASSPGLRDEQYF. DNA for the CDR3: TGTGCCAGTTCTCCGGGACTCCGCGACGAGCAGTACTTC. The chain carries TRBV18 and TRBJ2-7; possibly TRBD2 for D (6 bases). The CDR3 has 13 amino acids. Germline loops: CDR1 KGHSH, CDR2 LQKENI. V was trimmed by 9 bases and J by 5 bases, leaving 17 bases between them.

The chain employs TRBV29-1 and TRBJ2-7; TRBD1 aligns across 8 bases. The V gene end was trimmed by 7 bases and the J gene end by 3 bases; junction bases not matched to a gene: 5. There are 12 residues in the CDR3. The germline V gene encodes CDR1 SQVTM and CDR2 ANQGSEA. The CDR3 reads CSAVQGVYEQYF. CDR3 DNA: TGCAGCGCCGTACAGGGGGTCTACGAGCAGTACTTC.

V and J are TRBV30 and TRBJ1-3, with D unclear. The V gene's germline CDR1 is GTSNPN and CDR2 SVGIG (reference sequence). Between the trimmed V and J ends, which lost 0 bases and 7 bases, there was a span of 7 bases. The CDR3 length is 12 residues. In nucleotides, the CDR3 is TGTGCCTGGAGTGTTTGGCCGAACACCATATATTTT. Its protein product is CAWSVWPNTIYF.

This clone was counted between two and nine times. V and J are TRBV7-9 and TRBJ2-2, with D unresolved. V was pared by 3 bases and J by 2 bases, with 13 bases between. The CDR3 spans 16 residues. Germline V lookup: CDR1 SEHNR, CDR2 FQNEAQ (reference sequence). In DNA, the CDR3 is TGTGCCAGCAGCTTGATCCCGGGTCCAAACACCGGGGAGCTGTTTTTT. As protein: CASSLIPGPNTGELFF.

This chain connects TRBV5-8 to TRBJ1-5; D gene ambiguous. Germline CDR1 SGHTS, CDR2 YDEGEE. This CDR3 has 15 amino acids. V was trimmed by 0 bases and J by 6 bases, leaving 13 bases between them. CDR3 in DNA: TGTGCCAGCAGCTTGGGGCGGTTTAACGGTCAGCCCCAGCATTTT. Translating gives CASSLGRFNGQPQHF.

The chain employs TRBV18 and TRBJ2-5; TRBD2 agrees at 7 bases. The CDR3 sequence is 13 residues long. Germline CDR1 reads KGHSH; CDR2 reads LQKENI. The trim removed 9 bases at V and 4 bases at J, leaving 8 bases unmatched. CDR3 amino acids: CASRPGGGETQYF. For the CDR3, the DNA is TGTGCCAGTCGGCCGGGGGGAGGAGAGACCCAGTACTTC.

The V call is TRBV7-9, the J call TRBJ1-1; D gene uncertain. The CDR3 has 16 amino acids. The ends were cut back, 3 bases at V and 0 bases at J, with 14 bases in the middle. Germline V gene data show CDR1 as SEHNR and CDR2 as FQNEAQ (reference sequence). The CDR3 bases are TGTGCCAGCAGCTTGGGTAGGACTCGCCTGAACACTGAAGCTTTCTTT. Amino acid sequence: CASSLGRTRLNTEAFF.

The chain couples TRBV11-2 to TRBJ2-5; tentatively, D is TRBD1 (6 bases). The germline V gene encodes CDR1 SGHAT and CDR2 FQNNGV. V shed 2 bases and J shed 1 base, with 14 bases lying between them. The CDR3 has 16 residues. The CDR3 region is CASSLFPGQLQETQYF. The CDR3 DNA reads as TGTGCCAGCAGCTTATTCCCAGGACAGCTCCAAGAGACCCAGTACTTC.

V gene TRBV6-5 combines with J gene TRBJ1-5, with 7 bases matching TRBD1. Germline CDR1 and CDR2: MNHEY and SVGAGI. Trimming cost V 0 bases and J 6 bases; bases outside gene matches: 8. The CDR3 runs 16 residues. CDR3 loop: CASSYSNRGPFQPQHF. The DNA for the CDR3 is TGTGCCAGCAGTTACTCAAACAGGGGACCTTTTCAGCCCCAGCATTTT.

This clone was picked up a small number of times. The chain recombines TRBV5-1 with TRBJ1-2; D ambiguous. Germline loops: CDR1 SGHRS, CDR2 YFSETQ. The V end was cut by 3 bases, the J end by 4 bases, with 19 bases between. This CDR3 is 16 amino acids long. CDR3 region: CASSSTAERYTYGYTF. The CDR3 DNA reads TGCGCCAGCAGCTCCACGGCCGAGCGCTATACCTATGGCTACACCTTC. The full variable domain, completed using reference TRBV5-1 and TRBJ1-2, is KAGVTQTPRYLIKTRGQQVTLSCSPISGHRSVSWYQQTPGQGLQFLFEYFSETQRNKGNFPGRFSGRQFSNSRSEMNVSTLELGDSALYLCASSSTAERYTYGYTFGSGTRLTVV.

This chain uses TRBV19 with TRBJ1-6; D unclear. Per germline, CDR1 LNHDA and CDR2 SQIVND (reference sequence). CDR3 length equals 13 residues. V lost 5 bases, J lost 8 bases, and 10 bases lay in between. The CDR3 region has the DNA TGTGCCAGTAGTCCCACCAGATATTCACCCCTCCACTTT. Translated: CASSPTRYSPLHF.

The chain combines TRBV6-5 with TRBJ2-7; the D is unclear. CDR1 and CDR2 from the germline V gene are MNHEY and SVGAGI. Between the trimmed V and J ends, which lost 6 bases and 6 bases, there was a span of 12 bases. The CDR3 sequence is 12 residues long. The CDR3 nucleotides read TGTGCCAGCAGCTCCGGTCCTGGCGAGCAGTACTTC. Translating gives CASSSGPGEQYF.